The clone carrying this T cell receptor beta chain has only a few counts. Germline trimming cut 5 bases from V and 5 bases from J; bases unmatched to any gene: 5. The CDR3 sequence is 13 residues long. CDR1 and CDR2 from the germline V gene are SQVTM and ANQGSEA. The data stem from a study of T-cell reconstitution after alpha-beta-depleted transplantation in children. Preparation of the TCRbeta library involved a method that used unique molecular identifiers. MiXCR, run by TCRdb on the PCR reads, gives a single entry per CDR3 protein. Here the sample spans nearly 550,000 distinct CDR3 sequences, 18% being singletons.

Sequenced material: PBMCs from the stem cell graft donor, taken from the stem cell graft. The source of this sequence is a human donor who donated a stem cell graft to a child with acute lymphoblastic leukemia. This chain uses TRBV29-1 with TRBJ2-7, with 11 nucleotides matching TRBD1. In DNA, the CDR3 is TGCAGCGTTCCCGGGACAGGGGGTGACGAGCAGTACTTC. Its translation is CSVPGTGGDEQYF.